The clone carrying this T cell receptor (beta chain) has only one observation. The data originate from a study of control samples from healthy donors and cancer patients. Clones were read by immunoSEQ multiplex PCR, and TCRdb kept only the in-frame ones, dropping some. The sample holds about 54,000 clones, roughly 96% seen once. The V segment lost 4 bases and the J segment 4 bases; nucleotides outside the gene matches: 13. Germline V gene sequence: CDR1 MNHNS, CDR2 SASEGT. The CDR3 is made up of 17 amino acids. The chain uses TRBV6-1 and TRBJ2-3, with 8 bases identical to TRBD2. Sequences were obtained from blood. The receptor's source is a woman younger than 45 in good health. CDR3: CASSVFPSGSGADTQYF. Here the CDR3 DNA reads TGTGCCAGCAGTGTATTCCCCAGCGGGAGCGGGGCAGATACGCAGTATTTT.